The 11 T cell receptor beta chains in this list originate from one sample, sequenced in a study of shared clonotypes between healthy human individuals. Only in-frame clones appear in the TCRdb table, and some are missing; sequencing was by immunoSEQ multiplex PCR. The sample carries a few hundred thousand clones, approximately 97% recorded once. Input material: naive CD4+ T cells sorted from blood. The subset here: CD45RA+ positively selected. These receptors were taken from a woman aged 25 to 39 in good health.

This chain connects TRBV28 to TRBJ1-1, with D unclear. Germline CDR1 is MDHEN and CDR2 is SYDVKM. This CDR3 contains 14 residues. The V end lost 4 bases, the J end lost 3 bases, and 12 bases lay between the germline ends. The DNA of the CDR3 is TGTGCCAGCAGTTCTTCAGGCCTTTACACTGAAGCTTTCTTT. It encodes CASSSSGLYTEAFF.

The rearrangement joins TRBV7-2 to TRBJ2-1; 10 nucleotides match TRBD2. V shed 3 bases and J 8 bases; nucleotides not matched to a gene: 13. This CDR3 is 17 amino acids long. CDR1 is SGHTA, CDR2 FQGNSA, per germline. The CDR3 DNA reads TGTGCCAGCAGCTTGGTTAGGGTAGCGGGAGGTGGCGATGAGCAGTTCTTC. It yields the protein CASSLVRVAGGGDEQFF.

This rearrangement joins TRBV11-2 to TRBJ1-2; D not certain. Germline V lookup: CDR1 SGHAT, CDR2 FQNNGV. With 6 bases removed from V and 0 bases from J, the gap between germline ends came to 14 bases. The CDR3 covers 15 residues. The CDR3 loop is CASSGSGAANYGYTF. CDR3 nucleotides: TGTGCCAGCAGTGGGAGCGGCGCAGCTAACTATGGCTACACCTTC.

This chain links TRBV6-1 with TRBJ2-7; maybe TRBD2 (6 bases). This CDR3 comprises 14 residues. From germline, CDR1 is MNHNS and CDR2 SASEGT. The V and J ends lost 3 bases and 4 bases respectively, with 13 bases between them. The CDR3 spells CASSDNGRGYEQYF. The CDR3, as DNA: TGTGCCAGCAGTGATAACGGGAGAGGTTACGAGCAGTACTTC.

V gene TRBV7-9 combines with J gene TRBJ2-6; the D is unclear. The V end was cut by 5 bases, the J end by 1 base, with 3 bases between. There are 13 residues in the CDR3. Germline CDR1 SEHNR, CDR2 FQNEAQ (reference sequence). The chain's CDR3 is CASSQSGANVLTF. CDR3 sequence (DNA): TGTGCCAGCAGCCAATCTGGGGCCAACGTCCTGACTTTC.

The chain is built from TRBV5-4 and TRBJ2-7, with D hard to call. Per the germline V gene, CDR1 is SGHNT and CDR2 is YYREEE (reference sequence). The V end was cut by 9 bases, the J end by 0 bases, with 13 bases between. The CDR3 sequence is 13 residues long. The CDR3 reads CATNGGGSYEQYF. The CDR3 DNA reads TGTGCCACTAACGGTGGCGGCTCCTACGAGCAGTACTTC.

The rearrangement links TRBV6-5 to TRBJ1-2; D might be TRBD1 (5 bases). Germline V CDR1 and CDR2: MNHEY, SVGAGI. The CDR3 has 14 amino acids. V lost 5 bases and J lost 3, with 13 bases in between. The CDR3 region has the DNA TGTGCCAGCAGTATCAGGGTGGGGGACTATGGCTACACCTTC. It specifies CASSIRVGDYGYTF.

The V and J genes are TRBV15 and TRBJ1-2; 7 bases align to TRBD1. The CDR3 has 12 residues. With V trimmed by 7 bases and J by 7 bases, 6 bases remained unmatched. Per germline, CDR1 LNHNV and CDR2 YYDKDF (reference sequence). CDR3 in DNA: TGTGCCACCAAAACAGGGGATTTTGGCTACACCTTC. Translating gives CATKTGDFGYTF. The full variable domain, its missing parts supplied by reference TRBV15 and TRBJ1-2, is DAMVIQNPRYQVTQFGKPVTLSCSQTLNHNVMYWYQQKSSQAPKLLFHYYDKDFNNEADTPDNFQSRRPNTSFCFLDIRSPGLGDTAMYLCATKTGDFGYTFGSGTRLTVV.

The rearrangement joins TRBV6-1 to TRBJ2-7; D gene ambiguous. Germline lookup yields CDR1 MNHNS and CDR2 SASEGT. V lost 0 bases and J lost 2, with 14 bases in between. The length of the CDR3 is 16 residues. The CDR3 reads CASSEALSDPPYEQYF. DNA for the CDR3: TGTGCCAGCAGTGAAGCGCTATCGGACCCCCCCTACGAGCAGTACTTC.

The CDR3 DNA follows: TGTGCCAGCAGCTCCCCTAGGGGCTCCTACGAGCAGTACTTC. Protein product: CASSSPRGSYEQYF. This chain links TRBV7-2 with TRBJ2-7; D is possibly TRBD1 (5 bases). Trimming cost V 4 bases and J 0 bases, with 10 bases left between them. This CDR3 region has 14 residues. The germline CDR1 and CDR2 sequences are SGHTA and FQGNSA. The full variable domain, completed using reference TRBV7-2 and TRBJ2-7, is GAGVSQSPSNKVTEKGKDVELRCDPISGHTALYWYRQSLGQGLEFLIYFQGNSAPDKSGLPSDRFSAERTGGSVSTLTIQRTQQEDSAVYLCASSSPRGSYEQYFGPGTRLTVT.

The chain links TRBV6-1 to TRBJ2-7; 7 bases line up with TRBD2. The CDR3 loop spans 14 amino acids. Germline lookup yields CDR1 MNHNS and CDR2 SASEGT. The V gene end was trimmed by 5 bases and the J gene end by 5 bases; junction bases not matched to a gene: 9. The chain's CDR3 is CASSPWREHDEQYF. CDR3 DNA sequence: TGTGCCAGCAGTCCCTGGCGGGAGCATGACGAGCAGTACTTC.